The text below deals with one TCR beta chain. Its target is not known. Here immunoSEQ multiplex PCR was the method, and the copy in TCRdb shows in-frame clones only, minus some. The repertoire holds just under 30,000 clones, with roughly 86% as singletons. The data stem from a study of PD-L1 blockade in urothelial cancer. Study as a whole: T cell content in blood samples showed a median of about 150,000.

Germline V gene data show CDR1 as SEHNR and CDR2 as FQNEAQ (reference sequence). V was clipped by 0 bases and J by 1 base, with 15 bases between them. This CDR3 region has 17 residues. Overall study results and limits: In blood sampled pretreatment, TCR clonality below the median predicted better survival.

The specimen comprised PBMCs, sampled around atezolizumab (anti-PD-L1) treatment. The chain joins TRBV7-9 to TRBJ2-5, with D perhaps TRBD2 (6 bases). The sequence derives from a man aged 50-59 years with urothelial cancer. CDR3 protein: CASSLARGVGIQETQYF. In DNA, the CDR3 is TGTGCCAGCAGCTTAGCGCGGGGTGTGGGGATCCAAGAGACCCAGTACTTC.